This TCR beta chain came from a study of identifying expanded T cells in peripheral blood (dated by TCRdb to about 2019). In the study overall: Technical replicates were generated by sequencing separate aliquots of the same genomic DNA pool, and four replicates were compared pairwise.

Regarding this clone: There is no known antigen for this receptor. No quality values exist for individual bases; no much larger clone is one base distant.

The immunoSEQ Assay, which relies on bias-controlled multiplex PCR amplification of genomic DNA, was used to profile TCRbeta CDR3 regions. Per the authors' processing: The absolute abundance of each unique TCRbeta CDR3 region was quantified after sequences were collapsed and filtered. Differential abundance was tested with a binomial (Fisher-equivalent) model and with a beta-binomial model adding time-dependent variance fitted from healthy donors. Clones with fewer than 5 combined templates were removed, and a clone was called differentially abundant if the clone's Benjamini-Hochberg FDR was below 0.01. Beta-binomial variance was modeled as a function of total template count across the two samples using the form v = (b*log(k)+a)^2. TCRdb provides this immuneACCESS table in a form limited to in-frame rearrangements. Some clones are lacking; in checked studies, under half of them reflect an unresolved V gene, and why the rest are absent is not known. V and J calls and clone size are copied from that table; D and trimming were computed from the DNA. Here the sample has 100,000 to 110,000 clones; over 80% occur a single time. 5.5% to 6.5% of the sample comes from the top ten.

No immune events, such as infections, were documented for the healthy donors during the collection period. To calibrate time-dependent variance in a beta-binomial model of T-cell clone differential abundance, blood repertoires from healthy donors were used as a training cohort. There were around ten healthy donors in the training cohort, of whom 3 were female and 7 were male. On average the donors were 43 years old, and their ages spanned roughly 29 to 70 years. Whole blood was collected from each healthy donor at three time points spaced around two weeks apart and obtained from a commercial supplier. Genomic DNA was extracted from unsorted whole blood for immunosequencing. V was cut back by 3 bases and J by 4 bases, leaving a gap of 17 bases between them. From cysteine to phenylalanine, the CDR3 is 16 amino acids long. Only the CDR3 region is kept as DNA, spanning 48 bases read in frame from base 1. The germline V gene (reference sequence) provides CDR1 PRHDT and CDR2 FYEKMQ.

The paper's findings and limits, for the study overall: For all healthy donors, the variance in clone template counts between roughly 2-week samples rose significantly as total template count increased. Across all healthy-donor time intervals, the beta-binomial model significantly cut both the number of clones called differentially abundant and the false-positive rate. The binomial model flagged approximately 1.2 differentially abundant clones between technical replicates, compared with roughly 17 over around 2 weeks and 19 to 20 over around four weeks. The authors expected that over much longer intervals, such as months to years, biological variance in healthy repertoires might increase even further.

The receptor chain draws on TRBV13 and TRBJ2-3, with the D segment identity uncertain. Sequenced input: blood. The sequence derives from a person aged 18 to 75 in good health. This receptor has the CDR3 CASSLPLGPTPDTQYF. The nucleotide sequence reads TGTGCCAGCAGCTTGCCCCTGGGTCCTACGCCAGATACGCAGTATTTT.